This record covers a single TCR beta chain. TCRdb keeps only in-frame clones here, not all; method: immunoSEQ multiplex PCR. The sample has around 92,000 clones; about 93% are singletons. V lost 1 base, J lost 0 bases, and 7 bases stayed unmatched. The CDR3 runs 19 residues. CDR1 is MNHEY and CDR2 is SMNVEV in the germline V gene (reference sequence). The sample originates from a study of T cell changes during pregnancy in multiple sclerosis. Specimen: peripheral blood, collected after pregnancy. V is TRBV27 and J is TRBJ2-6, with TRBD1 identical over 9 bases. The clonotype was recovered from a female donor with multiple sclerosis, enrolled in a pregnancy study. CDR3 DNA sequence: TGTGCCAGCAGTTTATATGCGGGACAGGGCCTCTCTGGGGCCAACGTCCTGACTTTC. This translates into CASSLYAGQGLSGANVLTF.